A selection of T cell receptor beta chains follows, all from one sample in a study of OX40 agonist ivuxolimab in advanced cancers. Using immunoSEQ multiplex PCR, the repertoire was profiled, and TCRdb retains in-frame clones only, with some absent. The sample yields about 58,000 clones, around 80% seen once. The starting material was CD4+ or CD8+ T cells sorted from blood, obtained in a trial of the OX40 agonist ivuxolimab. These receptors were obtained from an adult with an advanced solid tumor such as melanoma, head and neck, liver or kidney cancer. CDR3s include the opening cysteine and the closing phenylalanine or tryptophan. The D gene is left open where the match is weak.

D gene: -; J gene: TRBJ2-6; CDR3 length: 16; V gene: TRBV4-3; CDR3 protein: CASSQEKGAGANVLTF
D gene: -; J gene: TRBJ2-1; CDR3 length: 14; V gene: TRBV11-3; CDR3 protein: CASSLQGSYNEQFF
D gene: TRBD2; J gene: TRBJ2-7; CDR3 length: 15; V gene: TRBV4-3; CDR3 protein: CASSLASGYSYEQYF
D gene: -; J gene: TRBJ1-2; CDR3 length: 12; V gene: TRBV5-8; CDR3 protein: CASSLDFYGYTF
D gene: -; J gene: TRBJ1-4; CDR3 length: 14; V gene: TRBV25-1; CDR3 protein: CASSGRGWGEKLFF
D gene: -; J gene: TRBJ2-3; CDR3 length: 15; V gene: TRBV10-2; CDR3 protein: CASSAGTRSTDTQYF
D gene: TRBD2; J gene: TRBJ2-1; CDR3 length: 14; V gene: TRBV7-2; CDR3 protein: CASSERLAFDEQFF
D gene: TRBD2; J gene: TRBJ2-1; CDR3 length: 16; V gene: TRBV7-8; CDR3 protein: CASSSLAGKSYNEQFF
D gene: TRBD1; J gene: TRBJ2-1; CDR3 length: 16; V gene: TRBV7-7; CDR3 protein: CASSPARGQGYNEQFF
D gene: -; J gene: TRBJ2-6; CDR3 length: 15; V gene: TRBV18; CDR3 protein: CASSPVGSGANVLTF
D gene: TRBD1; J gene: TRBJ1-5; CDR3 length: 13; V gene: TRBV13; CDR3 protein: CASSVDRDQPQHF
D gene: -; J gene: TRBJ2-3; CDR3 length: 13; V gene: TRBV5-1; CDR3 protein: CASSLEGFDTQYF
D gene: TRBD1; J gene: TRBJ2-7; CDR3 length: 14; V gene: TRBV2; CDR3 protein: CASRFFGQGIEQYF
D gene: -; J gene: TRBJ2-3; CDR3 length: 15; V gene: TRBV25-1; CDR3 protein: CASSEGGTSTDTQYF
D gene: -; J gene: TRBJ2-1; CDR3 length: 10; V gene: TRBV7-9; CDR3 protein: CASGLREQFF
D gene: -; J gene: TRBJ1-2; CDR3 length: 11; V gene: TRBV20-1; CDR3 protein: CSAGIGYGYTF
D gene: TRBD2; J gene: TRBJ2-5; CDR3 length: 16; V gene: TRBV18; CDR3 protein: CASSPRTSGRVKTQYF
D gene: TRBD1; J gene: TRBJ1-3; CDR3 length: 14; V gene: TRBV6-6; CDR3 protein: CASSLTGVGNTIYF
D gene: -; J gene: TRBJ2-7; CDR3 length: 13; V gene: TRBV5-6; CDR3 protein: CASTPSSSYEQYF
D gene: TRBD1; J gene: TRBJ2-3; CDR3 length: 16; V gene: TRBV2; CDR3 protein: CASRLRQGFESDTQYF
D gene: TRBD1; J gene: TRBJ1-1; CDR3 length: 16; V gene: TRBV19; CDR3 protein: CASLPSPDRANTEAFF
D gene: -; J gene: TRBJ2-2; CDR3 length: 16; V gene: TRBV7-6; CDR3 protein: CASSLGSGFYTGELFF